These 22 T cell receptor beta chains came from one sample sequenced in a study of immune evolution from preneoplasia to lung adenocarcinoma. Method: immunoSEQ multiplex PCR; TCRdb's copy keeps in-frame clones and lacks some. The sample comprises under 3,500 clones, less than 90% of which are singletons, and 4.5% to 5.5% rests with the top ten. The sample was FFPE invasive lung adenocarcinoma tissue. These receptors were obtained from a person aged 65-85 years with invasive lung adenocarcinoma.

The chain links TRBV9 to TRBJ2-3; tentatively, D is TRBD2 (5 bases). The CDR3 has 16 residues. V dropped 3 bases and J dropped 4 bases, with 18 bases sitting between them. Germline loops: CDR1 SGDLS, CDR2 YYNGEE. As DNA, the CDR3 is TGTGCCAGCAGCGACCCGGGAATTGGGTGGGCAGATACGCAGTATTTT. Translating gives CASSDPGIGWADTQYF.

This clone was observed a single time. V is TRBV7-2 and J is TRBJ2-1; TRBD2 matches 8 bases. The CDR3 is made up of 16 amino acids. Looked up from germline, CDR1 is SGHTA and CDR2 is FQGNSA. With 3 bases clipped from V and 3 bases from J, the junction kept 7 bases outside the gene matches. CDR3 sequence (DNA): TGTGCCAGCAGCTTGAAATCTAGCGGGTACTACAATGAGCAGTTCTTC. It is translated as CASSLKSSGYYNEQFF.

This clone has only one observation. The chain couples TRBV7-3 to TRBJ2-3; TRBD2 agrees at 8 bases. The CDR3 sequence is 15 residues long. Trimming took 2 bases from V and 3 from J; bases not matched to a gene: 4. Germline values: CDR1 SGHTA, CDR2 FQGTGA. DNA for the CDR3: TGTGCCAGCAGCTTAGGGGGACTAGTGACAGATACGCAGTATTTT. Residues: CASSLGGLVTDTQYF.

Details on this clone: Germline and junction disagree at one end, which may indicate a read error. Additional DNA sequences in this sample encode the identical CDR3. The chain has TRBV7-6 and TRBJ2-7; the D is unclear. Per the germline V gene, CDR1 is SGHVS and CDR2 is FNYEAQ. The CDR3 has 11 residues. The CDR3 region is CASGSTSEQYF. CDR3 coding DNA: TGTGCCAGCGGTTCCACGTCCGAGCAATACTTC.

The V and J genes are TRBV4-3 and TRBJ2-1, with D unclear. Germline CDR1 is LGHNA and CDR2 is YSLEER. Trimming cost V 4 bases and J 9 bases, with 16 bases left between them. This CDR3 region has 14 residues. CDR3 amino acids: CASSPGGLSGEQFF. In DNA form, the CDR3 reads TGCGCCAGCAGCCCGGGTGGCCTGTCGGGTGAGCAGTTCTTC.

In DNA form, the CDR3 reads TGCGCCACCCTAGGAGCAACAGATAGCAATCAGCCCCAGCATTTT. This encodes CATLGATDSNQPQHF. The V call is TRBV4-3, the J call TRBJ1-5; no clear D gene. The V gene's germline CDR1 is LGHNA and CDR2 YSLEER. Trimming took off 10 bases at V and 0 bases at J, with 16 bases between the two ends. The CDR3 covers 15 residues.

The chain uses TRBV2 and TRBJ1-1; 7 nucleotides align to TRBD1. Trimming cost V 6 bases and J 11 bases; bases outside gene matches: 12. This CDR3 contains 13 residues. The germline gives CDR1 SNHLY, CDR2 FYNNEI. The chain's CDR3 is CASRGDSQGRAFF. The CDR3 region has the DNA TGTGCCAGCAGAGGAGACTCACAGGGGCGGGCTTTCTTT.

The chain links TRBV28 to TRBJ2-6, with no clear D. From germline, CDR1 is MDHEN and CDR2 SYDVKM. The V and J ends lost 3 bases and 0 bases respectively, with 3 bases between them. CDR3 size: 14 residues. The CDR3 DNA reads TGTGCCAGCAGTTTTCGCTCTGGGGCCAACGTCCTGACTTTC. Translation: CASSFRSGANVLTF.

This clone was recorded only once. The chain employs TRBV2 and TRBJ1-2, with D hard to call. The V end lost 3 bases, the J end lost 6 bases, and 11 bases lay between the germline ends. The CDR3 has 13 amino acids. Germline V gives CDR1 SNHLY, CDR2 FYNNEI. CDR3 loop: CASSEAGWDGYTF. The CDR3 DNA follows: TGTGCCAGCAGTGAGGCGGGATGGGATGGCTACACCTTC.

CDR3 sequence: CASSLFGDSNQPQHF. Here the CDR3 DNA reads TGTGCCAGCAGTTTATTCGGCGATAGCAATCAGCCCCAGCATTTT. This rearrangement joins TRBV28 to TRBJ1-5, with D unresolved. CDR3 length: 15 amino acids. V lost 1 base to trimming and J lost 0 bases, with 7 bases between them. The germline V gene encodes CDR1 MDHEN and CDR2 SYDVKM.

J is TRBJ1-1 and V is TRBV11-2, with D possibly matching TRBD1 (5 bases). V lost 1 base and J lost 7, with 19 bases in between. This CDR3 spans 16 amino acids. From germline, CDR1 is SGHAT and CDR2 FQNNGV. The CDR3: CASSLVWGGGPFEAFF. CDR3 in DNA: TGTGCCAGCAGCTTAGTTTGGGGGGGTGGACCATTTGAAGCTTTCTTT.

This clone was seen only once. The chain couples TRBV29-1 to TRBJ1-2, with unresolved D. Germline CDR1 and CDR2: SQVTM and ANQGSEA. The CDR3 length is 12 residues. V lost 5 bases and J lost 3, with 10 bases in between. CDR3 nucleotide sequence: TGCAGCGTTCGGGCTTCTGACTATGGCTACACCTTC. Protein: CSVRASDYGYTF.

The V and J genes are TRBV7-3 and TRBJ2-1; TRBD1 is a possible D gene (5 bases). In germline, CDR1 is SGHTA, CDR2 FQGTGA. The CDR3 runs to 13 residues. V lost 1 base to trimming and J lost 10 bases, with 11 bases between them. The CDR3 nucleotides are TGTGCCAGCAGCTTAAATGGCAGGGAAGAGCAGTTCTTC. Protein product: CASSLNGREEQFF.

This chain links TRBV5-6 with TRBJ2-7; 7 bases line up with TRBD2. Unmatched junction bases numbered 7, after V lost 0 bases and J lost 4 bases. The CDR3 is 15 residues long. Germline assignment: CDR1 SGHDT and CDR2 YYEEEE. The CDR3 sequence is CASSLAPGTTYEQYF. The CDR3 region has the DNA TGTGCCAGCAGCTTGGCCCCGGGGACTACTTACGAGCAGTACTTC.

The CDR3 DNA reads TGTGCCAGCAGCGGGGGGCCCCGGACGGGTAGAAAACTGTTTTTT. It translates to CASSGGPRTGRKLFF. V is TRBV9 and J is TRBJ1-4, with D tentatively TRBD1 (6 bases). CDR1 SGDLS and CDR2 YYNGEE come from the germline V gene. V was pared by 3 bases and J by 10 bases, with 19 bases between. This CDR3 is 15 amino acids long.

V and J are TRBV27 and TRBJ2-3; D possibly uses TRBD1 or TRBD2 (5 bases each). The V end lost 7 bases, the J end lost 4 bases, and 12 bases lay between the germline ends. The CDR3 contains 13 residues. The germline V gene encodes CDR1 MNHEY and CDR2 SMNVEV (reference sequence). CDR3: CASKRDRADTQYF. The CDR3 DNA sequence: TGTGCCAGCAAACGGGACCGGGCAGATACGCAGTATTTT.

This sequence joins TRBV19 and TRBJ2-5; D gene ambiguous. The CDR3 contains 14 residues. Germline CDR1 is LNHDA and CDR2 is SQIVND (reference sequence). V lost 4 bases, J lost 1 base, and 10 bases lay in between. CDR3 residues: CASSTLTLQETQYF. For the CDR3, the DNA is TGTGCCAGTAGTACCCTTACCCTCCAAGAGACCCAGTACTTC.

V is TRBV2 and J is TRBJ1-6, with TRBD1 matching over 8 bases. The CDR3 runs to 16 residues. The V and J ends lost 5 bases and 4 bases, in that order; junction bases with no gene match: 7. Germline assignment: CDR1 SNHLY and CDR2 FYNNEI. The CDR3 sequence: CASSFQGARYNSPLHF. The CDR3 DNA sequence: TGTGCCAGCAGTTTCCAGGGGGCTCGGTATAATTCACCCCTCCACTTT.

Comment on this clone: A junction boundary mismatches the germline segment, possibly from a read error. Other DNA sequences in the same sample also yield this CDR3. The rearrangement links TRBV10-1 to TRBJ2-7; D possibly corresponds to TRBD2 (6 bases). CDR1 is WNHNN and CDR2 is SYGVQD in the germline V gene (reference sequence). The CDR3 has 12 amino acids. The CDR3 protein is CASSGSSYEQYF. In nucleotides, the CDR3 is TGCGCCAGCAGCGGGAGCTCCTACGAGCAGTATTTC.

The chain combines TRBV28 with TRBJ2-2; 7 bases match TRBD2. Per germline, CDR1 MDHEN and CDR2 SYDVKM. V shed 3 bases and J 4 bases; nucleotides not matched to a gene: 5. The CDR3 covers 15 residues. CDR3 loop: CASSLGGSATGELFF. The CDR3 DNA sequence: TGTGCCAGCAGTTTGGGCGGGAGCGCCACCGGGGAGCTGTTTTTT.

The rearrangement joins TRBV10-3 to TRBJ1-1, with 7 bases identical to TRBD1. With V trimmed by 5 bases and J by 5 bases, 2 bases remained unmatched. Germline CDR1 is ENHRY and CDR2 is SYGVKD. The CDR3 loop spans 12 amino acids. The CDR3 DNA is TGTGCCATCAGTTACAGGGGAACTGAAGCTTTCTTT. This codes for CAISYRGTEAFF.

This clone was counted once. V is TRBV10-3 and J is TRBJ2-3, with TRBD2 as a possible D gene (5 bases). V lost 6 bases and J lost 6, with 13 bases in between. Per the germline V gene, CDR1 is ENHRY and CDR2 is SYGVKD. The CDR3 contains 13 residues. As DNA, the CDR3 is TGTGCCATCAGCCACGGGGTAGGGGATACGCAGTATTTT. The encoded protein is CAISHGVGDTQYF.